This T cell receptor beta chain was identified in a study of blood T cell repertoires in COVID-19. Study overall: PBMCs, B-cell-depleted T cells, or T cells were the source of the cDNA or gDNA that made up the material.

Only in-frame clones appear in the TCRdb table, and some are missing; sequencing was by immunoSEQ multiplex PCR. The data contain about 130,000 clones, 65% to 85% of them singletons. The sample consisted of peripheral blood. This clonotype was obtained from a man aged 70 or older with acute or convalescent COVID-19.

The CDR3 is CAWSPGQETQYF. CDR3 DNA sequence: TGTGCCTGGAGTCCCGGCCAAGAGACCCAGTACTTC. The gene calls are TRBV30 and TRBJ2-5; D unclear. Germline CDR1 is GTSNPN and CDR2 is SVGIG (reference sequence). V was clipped by 2 bases and J by 1 base, with 5 bases between them. This CDR3 has 12 amino acids.